One sample yielded the 6 T cell receptor beta chains listed below, sequenced in a study of T cells in Graves' hyperthyroidism and ophthalmopathy. The CDR3 regions of TCR beta were amplified from RNA transcripts. During a first-round RT-PCR of the TCR CDR3, the HTBI primer set was used. MiXCR, run by TCRdb on the multiplex PCR reads, gives a single entry per CDR3 protein. The sample holds a few hundred thousand distinct CDR3 sequences, 15% to 20% seen once. Sequencing was carried out using blood. The receptors shown here come from a woman between 18 and 30 years old with Graves' ophthalmopathy.

This clonotype has only a few counts. The genes are TRBV6-2 or TRBV6-3 and TRBJ1-5, with 7 nucleotides matching TRBD1. Germline V gene sequence: CDR1 MNHEY, CDR2 SVGEGT. This CDR3 spans 15 amino acids. Losses at the gene ends were 4 bases for V and 7 bases for J; bases not matched to a gene: 10. CDR3 protein: CASSSLKGAEQPQHF. Here the CDR3 DNA reads TGTGCCAGCAGTTCCCTGAAGGGGGCTGAGCAGCCCCAGCATTTT.

This clonotype was found many times. The genes are TRBV28 and TRBJ1-5, with D hard to call. There are 16 residues in the CDR3. Germline values: CDR1 MDHEN, CDR2 SYDVKM. V was trimmed by 6 bases and J by 0 bases, leaving 15 bases between them. The DNA for the CDR3 is TGTGCCAGCAGCACCATCGACACATATAGCAATCAGCCCCAGCATTTT. This codes for CASSTIDTYSNQPQHF.

Concerning this clonotype: With a much larger clone just one base away, this may be a read error. The V call is TRBV2, the J call TRBJ2-1, with 8 nucleotides matching TRBD1. The CDR3 spans 16 residues. Unmatched junction bases numbered 12, after V lost 5 bases and J lost 6 bases. The germline V gene has CDR1 SNHLY and CDR2 FYNNEI. CDR3 residues: CASSPSAGGTGNEQFF. CDR3 nucleotide sequence: TGTGCCAGCAGTCCGTCAGCAGGGGGGACAGGCAATGAGCAGTTCTTC.

This clonotype was counted ten times or more. V usage is TRBV7-9 and J usage is TRBJ2-5; TRBD2 might be the D (6 bases). The V gene's germline CDR1 is SEHNR and CDR2 FQNEAQ (reference sequence). Trimming cost V 7 bases and J 5 bases, with 26 bases left between them. This CDR3 has 17 residues. CDR3 in amino acids: CASTPYQGGATGETQYF. CDR3 sequence (DNA): TGTGCCAGCACCCCCTATCAGGGCGGGGCGACCGGGGAGACCCAGTACTTC.

This clonotype has at least ten counts. This rearrangement joins TRBV28 to TRBJ2-7; D is uncertain. The CDR3 loop spans 14 amino acids. V gave up 6 bases and J gave up 0 bases, with 12 bases separating them. Looked up from germline, CDR1 is MDHEN and CDR2 is SYDVKM. This chain's CDR3 is CASSKLSISYEQYF. CDR3 DNA sequence: TGTGCCAGCAGCAAACTTAGCATCTCCTACGAGCAGTACTTC.

This clonotype showed up many times. The J gene is TRBJ1-2, the V gene TRBV27; D possibly corresponds to TRBD1 (5 bases). V was trimmed by 3 bases and J by 2 bases, leaving 10 bases between them. CDR3 length: 14 residues. The V gene's germline CDR1 is MNHEY and CDR2 SMNVEV (reference sequence). The CDR3: CASSFRDGNYGYTF. The CDR3 DNA is TGTGCCAGCAGTTTCCGGGACGGGAACTATGGCTACACCTTC.